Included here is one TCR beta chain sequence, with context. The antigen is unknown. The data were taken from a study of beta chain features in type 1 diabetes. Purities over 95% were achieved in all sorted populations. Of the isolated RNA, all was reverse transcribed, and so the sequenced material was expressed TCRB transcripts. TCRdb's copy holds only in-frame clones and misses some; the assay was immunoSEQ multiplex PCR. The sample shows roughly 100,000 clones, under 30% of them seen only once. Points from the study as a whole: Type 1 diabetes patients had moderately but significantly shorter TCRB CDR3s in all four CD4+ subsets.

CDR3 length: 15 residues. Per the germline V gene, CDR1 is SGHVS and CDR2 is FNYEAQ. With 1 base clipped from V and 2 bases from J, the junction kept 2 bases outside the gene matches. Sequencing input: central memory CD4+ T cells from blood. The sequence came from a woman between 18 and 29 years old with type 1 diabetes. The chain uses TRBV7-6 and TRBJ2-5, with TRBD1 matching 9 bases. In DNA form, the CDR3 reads TGTGCCAGCAGCTTAGGGACAGGGGTTCAAGAGACCCAGTACTTC. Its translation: CASSLGTGVQETQYF.